This TCR beta chain comes out of a study of shared clonotypes between healthy human individuals (dated by TCRdb to about 2020). The study in broad terms: A couple of women and three men aged 18 to 49 years were included in the cohort. Per donor, leukapheresis produced somewhere between about 0.9 and 9 billion PBMCs. For each donor, three plates each were used for CD4 naive and CD4 memory, two plates were used for CD8 naive, and one plate was used for CD8 memory. To increase sequencing depth and limit assay-specific biases, different laboratories used diverse techniques to prepare libraries and sequence TCR repertoires. To estimate repertoire size and how much clonotype sharing occurs between individuals, the study deeply sequenced the blood TCR repertoires of five healthy adults.

Notes on this clone: No cognate antigen has been identified for it. Base qualities are not recorded, but no much larger clone differs from it by a single base.

Broad study findings and their caveats: Incomplete sequencing was indicated by rarefaction of sorted-subset datasets, despite the large sequencing depth. Clonotypes shared by all four sorted-subset donors showed higher generation probabilities than non-shared clonotypes. Pairwise subsampling led to the expectation that sequencing depth would affect the degree of clonotype sharing among donors. Sharing across a few donors was observed for roughly 5% of naive CD4, less than 4% of naive CD8, 2% to 2.5% of memory CD4, and roughly 0.4% of memory CD8 clonotypes. Estimated clonotype richness was generally larger for naive than for memory subsets. Sampling was limited to blood, and TCR repertoires in tissue likely differ from TCR repertoires in blood. Because the study included a small number of donors, the genetic and exposure-history diversity represented was limited.

Healthy HIV-negative adults with no recently reported acute infections or vaccinations were included as donors. Every donor was a Caucasian adult residing in Nashville, Tennessee, USA. CD4+ T cells were enriched by magnetic negative selection, after which naive cells were positively selected on CD45RA and the negative fraction was taken as the memory subset. Blood was collected by leukapheresis, and PBMCs were isolated by Ficoll-Histopaque density gradient centrifugation and then cryopreserved in liquid nitrogen vapor phase. Purity and quantity of every magnetically sorted T cell population were checked by analytical flow cytometry. From each sorted fraction, genomic DNA was isolated and quantified by UV absorbance on a Nanodrop 2000c. TCR CDR3 regions were amplified from genomic DNA by multiplex PCR using the deep immunoSEQ assay. Extracted genomic DNA from each cell subset was spread evenly across all wells of several immunoSEQ 96-well plates, with each plate serving as a replicate. For sorted subsets, each replicate PCR was loaded with about 0.2 ug genomic DNA, equivalent to about 33,000 T cell genomes. The purified libraries were quantified using a Qubit 3.0 fluorometer, sized with a Bioanalyzer 2100, and then quantified again using the KAPA Library Quantification kit. Each immunoSEQ 96-well plate was sequenced on its own single-read 150-cycle Illumina NextSeq 550 flow cell. On the authors' methods: The immunoSEQ output contained only junctional sequences without quality scores, so filtering could not match that applied to full-length reads. To assign V/J genes and CDR3, sequences were annotated against IMGT germline references using PyIR, a Python wrapper for IgBLAST v1.9. Reads with weak V/J assignments (E-value above 1e-6), missing CDR3, stop codons, out-of-frame junctions, or ambiguous translated residues were removed. V3J clonotypes were defined by identical inferred V gene, J gene, and CDR3 amino acid sequence. The percentage overlap between two repertoires was calculated by dividing the number of shared unique clonotypes by the size of the smaller repertoire. Repertoire richness was assessed with RTK rarefaction, the Chao1 estimator, and Recon v2.1 estimates of unobserved clonotypes. Generation probabilities for all TCRbeta clonotypes obtained by the gDNA method from several donors were computed using OLGA. Imported from immuneACCESS, the table was reduced by TCRdb to in-frame sequences with V and J called. These copies leave out some clones; in studies compared against another copy, an unresolved V gene accounts for under half, and the cause of the remainder is not known. The V and J calls and clone size come from that table; D and trimming were worked out from the DNA. The sample table shows 1,400,000 or so clones, and approximately 98.5% are seen once. Approximately 0.4% of the sample is held by the ten biggest clonotypes.

From the cysteine up to the phenylalanine, the CDR3 has a length of 14 residues. Only the CDR3 portion is preserved as DNA: 42 bases, with reading frame beginning at the first base. V lost 2 bases and J lost 8 bases; the stretch between them is 16 bases long. From a lookup of the germline V gene (reference sequence), CDR1 and CDR2 are SGHKS and YYEKEE. The chain joins TRBV5-5 to TRBJ1-2, with no confident D gene call. Sample: naive CD4+ T cells sorted from blood. What this sample's cell subset or site label stands for: CD45RA+ positively selected. The receptor's source is a man aged 30 to 39 in good health. The DNA reads TGTGCCAGCAGCTTTACGAGGGCGGTAGAGGGCTACACCTTC. Its amino acids are CASSFTRAVEGYTF.